The 13 T cell receptor beta chains below come from one sample, sequenced in a study of T-cell memory formation after mild COVID-19. One entry per CDR3 protein, called by TCRdb with MiXCR from the 5' RACE reads. Here the sample spans roughly 350,000 distinct CDR3 sequences, roughly an eighth being singletons. Sequencing was done on a sample of PBMCs or a T cell subset sorted from them (not recorded which). The source is a man between 18 and 29 years old who had mild COVID-19 (a few samples of this study predate the infection). Cell type and time point are not known.

The chain uses TRBV27 and TRBJ2-3, with 9 bases that match TRBD1. Germline V lookup: CDR1 MNHEY, CDR2 SMNVEV (reference sequence). V shed 6 bases, J shed 2 bases, and the junction held 12 bases outside the gene matches. This CDR3 contains 17 residues. The CDR3 reads CASRRTGAAPSTDTQYF. CDR3 in DNA: TGTGCCAGCAGGCGGACAGGGGCCGCACCATCCACAGATACGCAGTATTTT.

This clonotype showed up just a few times. The V call is TRBV25-1, the J call TRBJ1-1, with 7 bases fitting TRBD1. Per the germline V gene, CDR1 is MGHDK and CDR2 is SYGVNS. V dropped 6 bases and J dropped 3; count of bases not matched to a gene: 7. This CDR3 is 14 amino acids long. The CDR3, as DNA: TGTGCCAGCAGAAAACAGGGGCGGCACACTGAAGCTTTCTTT. The encoded protein is CASRKQGRHTEAFF.

The chain links TRBV10-3 to TRBJ1-1, with a tentative D call TRBD1 (5 bases). The CDR3 is made up of 13 amino acids. Germline V lookup: CDR1 ENHRY, CDR2 SYGVKD. Trimming shortened V by 7 bases and J by 5 bases, and 14 bases separated the two germline ends. CDR3 nucleotides: TGTGCCATCACGGAGGGACCGGTTACTGAAGCTTTCTTT. Protein: CAITEGPVTEAFF.

This clonotype was detected ten times or more. J is TRBJ1-5 and V is TRBV6-5, with TRBD1 matching 7 bases. The CDR3 runs 16 residues. V was pared by 6 bases and J by 0 bases, with 8 bases of the junction left unmatched. Germline CDR1 reads MNHEY; CDR2 reads SVGAGI. The CDR3 DNA follows: TGTGCCAGCAGCGGGGGGACAGCCGATAGCAATCAGCCCCAGCATTTT. Translation gives CASSGGTADSNQPQHF.

The V gene is TRBV28, the J gene TRBJ1-4; maybe TRBD1 (6 bases). The V end lost 6 bases, the J end lost 8 bases, and 13 bases lay between the germline ends. This CDR3 is built from 13 residues. The germline gives CDR1 MDHEN, CDR2 SYDVKM. The CDR3 nucleotides read TGTGCCAGCAGGGGGGGCGCCGGGGAAAAACTGTTTTTT. Residues: CASRGGAGEKLFF.

The sample holds a few counts of this clonotype. This chain joins TRBV5-1 and TRBJ1-1; perhaps TRBD1 as D (5 bases). This CDR3 has 13 amino acids. Germline V gene lookup returns CDR1 SGHRS and CDR2 YFSETQ. V lost 5 bases to trimming and J lost 5 bases, with 13 bases between them. The CDR3, as DNA: TGCGCCAGCAGGCGGGGGATAGGAACTGAAGCTTTCTTT. It yields the protein CASRRGIGTEAFF.

The chain couples TRBV6-2 or TRBV6-3 to TRBJ1-1, with a tentative D call TRBD1 (5 bases). V shed 7 bases and J shed 5 bases, with 11 bases lying between them. The CDR3 extends over 12 amino acids. CDR1 and CDR2 (germline): MNHEY, SVGEGT. CDR3 in DNA: TGTGCCAGCACTAGGGGCGCGACTGAAGCTTTCTTT. This gives the protein CASTRGATEAFF.

The gene calls are TRBV2 and TRBJ1-2, with D uncertain. Germline V gene lookup returns CDR1 SNHLY and CDR2 FYNNEI. This CDR3 is built from 12 residues. V gave up 6 bases and J gave up 1 base, with 6 bases separating them. The CDR3 coding sequence is TGTGCCAGCAGGGCAGATAACTATGGCTACACCTTC. It yields the protein CASRADNYGYTF.

The V call is TRBV7-3, the J call TRBJ2-1; a weak D match, TRBD2 (6 bases). The CDR3 covers 15 residues. V was pared by 2 bases and J by 4 bases, with 12 bases between. Germline V gene sequence: CDR1 SGHTA, CDR2 FQGTGA. Here the CDR3 DNA reads TGTGCCAGCAGCTTATGGGGCGGGGCATACAATGAGCAGTTCTTC. Protein: CASSLWGGAYNEQFF.

The chain carries TRBV11-2 and TRBJ2-3; TRBD2 matches at 12 bases. Trimming at V came to 5 bases and at J to 1 base, leaving 4 bases not matched to a gene. The CDR3 loop spans 16 amino acids. Germline V CDR1 and CDR2: SGHAT, FQNNGV. CDR3 loop: CASSARTSGGTDTQYF. The CDR3 DNA reads TGTGCCAGCAGCGCCAGGACTAGCGGGGGCACAGATACGCAGTATTTT.

This clonotype was found once. V and J are TRBV4-1 and TRBJ2-7; D gene unclear. This CDR3 region has 16 residues. CDR1 MGHRA and CDR2 YSYEKL come from the germline V gene. V lost 5 bases and J 3 bases, leaving 20 bases between the germline ends. CDR3 region: CASSYSPRAKNYEQYF. In DNA, the CDR3 is TGCGCCAGCAGCTACTCCCCACGGGCGAAAAACTACGAGCAGTACTTC.

V gene TRBV28 combines with J gene TRBJ2-1; 13 bases agree with TRBD2. CDR1 and CDR2 (germline): MDHEN, SYDVKM. The CDR3 has 13 amino acids. The ends lost 10 bases at V and 5 bases at J; junction bases unmatched: 2. The CDR3 DNA sequence: TGTGCCACCGGGACTAGCGGGAACAATGAGCAGTTCTTC. Protein: CATGTSGNNEQFF.

This clonotype turned up a few times. The chain recombines TRBV6-6 with TRBJ2-7, with 10 bases identical to TRBD1. Germline V gene lookup returns CDR1 MNHNY and CDR2 SVGAGI (reference sequence). Trimming at V came to 0 bases and at J to 5 bases, leaving 4 bases not matched to a gene. This CDR3 region has 15 residues. CDR3 amino acids: CASSYSGTGEHEQYF. The CDR3 DNA reads TGTGCCAGCAGTTACTCTGGGACAGGGGAGCACGAGCAGTACTTC.